A selection of T cell receptor beta chains follows, all from one sample in a study of blood T cell repertoires in COVID-19. Data came from immunoSEQ multiplex PCR; TCRdb stores just in-frame clones and leaves some out. The table has a few hundred thousand clones, around 90% seen once. Specimen: peripheral blood. The origin of the receptors is a woman aged 70-85 years with COVID-19, enrolled during active disease. CDR3s include the opening cysteine and the closing phenylalanine or tryptophan.

v_call cdr3_aa
TRBV11-3 CASSLDSGRPPYEQYF
TRBV9 CASSTGLAGADNEQFF
TRBV28 CASSLRDYQQETQYF
TRBV28 CASSHATRGTQETQYF
TRBV7-2 CASSFTSGRTGELFF
TRBV5-1 CASSTGRVLETQYF
TRBV29-1 CSVEGAGTYEQYF
TRBV28 CASRTNFEQFF
TRBV4-1 CASSQDPPFGTPYEQYF
TRBV11-3 CASSSTSGQYNEQFF
TRBV3-1/TRBV3-2 CASSQDGTENNEQFF
TRBV18 CASSRLLAEETQYF
TRBV30 CAWSGTGLTNYGYTF
TRBV30 CAWSAAGGNTGELFF
TRBV7-3 CASSSQRESDEQFF
TRBV6-5 CASSSSSGSYNEQFF
TRBV18 CASSLGTGASYEQYF
TRBV24-1 CATSDAWTSGIYNEQFF